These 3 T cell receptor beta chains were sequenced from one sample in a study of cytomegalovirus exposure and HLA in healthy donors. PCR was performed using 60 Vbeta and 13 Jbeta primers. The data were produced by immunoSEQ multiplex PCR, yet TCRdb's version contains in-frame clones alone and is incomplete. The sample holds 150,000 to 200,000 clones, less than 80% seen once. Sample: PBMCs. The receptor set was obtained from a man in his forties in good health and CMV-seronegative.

CDR3 in amino acids: CASSNRGFNTGELFF. CDR3 sequence (DNA): TGTGCCAGCAGCAACAGGGGTTTTAACACCGGGGAGCTGTTTTTT. The V and J genes are TRBV7-2 and TRBJ2-2; 7 nucleotides line up with TRBD1. Germline V gene sequence: CDR1 SGHTA, CDR2 FQGNSA. CDR3 length equals 15 residues. Unmatched junction bases numbered 5, after V lost 5 bases and J lost 2 bases.

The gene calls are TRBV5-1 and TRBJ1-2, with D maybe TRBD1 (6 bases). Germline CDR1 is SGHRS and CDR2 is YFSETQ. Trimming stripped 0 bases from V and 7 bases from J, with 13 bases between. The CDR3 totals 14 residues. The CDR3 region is CASSLAVQGSGYTF. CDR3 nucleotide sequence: TGCGCCAGCAGCTTGGCCGTCCAGGGGAGTGGCTACACCTTC.

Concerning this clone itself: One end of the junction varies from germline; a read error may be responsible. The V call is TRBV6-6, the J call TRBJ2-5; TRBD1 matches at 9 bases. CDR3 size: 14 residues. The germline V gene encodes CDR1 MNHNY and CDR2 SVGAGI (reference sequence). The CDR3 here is CASSDSDRGETQYF. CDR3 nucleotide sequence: TGTGCCAGCAGTGACTCAGACAGGGGGGAGACCCAGTACTTC.